The clone carrying this T cell receptor (beta chain) showed up just once. Some clones are missing from TCRdb's copy, which holds only in-frame ones; the method was immunoSEQ multiplex PCR. The data show roughly 84,000 clones, around 95% seen once. The record originates from a study of T cell changes during pregnancy in multiple sclerosis. Trimming removed 0 bases from V and 0 bases from J; junction bases left unmatched: 6. Germline lookup yields CDR1 SGHRS and CDR2 YFSETQ. This CDR3 region has 17 residues. This sequence originates from a female donor in good health, enrolled as a control in a pregnancy study. The chain couples TRBV5-1 to TRBJ2-1; TRBD2 matches 7 bases. The material sequenced was peripheral blood, taken in the third trimester of pregnancy. DNA of the CDR3: TGCGCCAGCAGCTTGGTGTCTAGCGGTAGCTCCTACAATGAGCAGTTCTTC. Translation: CASSLVSSGSSYNEQFF. Combining the CDR3 with reference TRBV5-1 and TRBJ2-1 gives the whole variable domain KAGVTQTPRYLIKTRGQQVTLSCSPISGHRSVSWYQQTPGQGLQFLFEYFSETQRNKGNFPGRFSGRQFSNSRSEMNVSTLELGDSALYLCASSLVSSGSSYNEQFFGPGTRLTVL.